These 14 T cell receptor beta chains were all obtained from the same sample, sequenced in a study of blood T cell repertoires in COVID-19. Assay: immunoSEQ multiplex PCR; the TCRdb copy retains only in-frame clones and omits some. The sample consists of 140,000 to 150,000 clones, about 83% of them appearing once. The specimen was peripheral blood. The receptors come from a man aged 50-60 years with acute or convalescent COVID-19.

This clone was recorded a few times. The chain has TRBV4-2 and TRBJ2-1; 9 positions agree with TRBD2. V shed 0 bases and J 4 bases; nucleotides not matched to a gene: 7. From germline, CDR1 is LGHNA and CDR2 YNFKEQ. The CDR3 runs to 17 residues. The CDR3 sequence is CASSQDHPSGEYNEQFF. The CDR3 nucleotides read TGTGCCAGCAGCCAAGATCACCCTAGCGGGGAGTACAATGAGCAGTTCTTC.

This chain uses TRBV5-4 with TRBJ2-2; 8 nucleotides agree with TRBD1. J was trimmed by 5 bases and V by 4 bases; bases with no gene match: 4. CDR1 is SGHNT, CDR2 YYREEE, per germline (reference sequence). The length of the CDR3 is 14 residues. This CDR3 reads CASSTYRGTGELFF. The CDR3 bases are TGTGCCAGCAGCACCTACAGGGGGACCGGGGAGCTGTTTTTT.

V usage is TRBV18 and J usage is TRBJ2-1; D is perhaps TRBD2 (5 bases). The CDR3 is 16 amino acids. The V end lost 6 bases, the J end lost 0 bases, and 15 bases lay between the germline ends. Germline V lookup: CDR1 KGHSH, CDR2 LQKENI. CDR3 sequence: CASSSAAGGSYNEQFF. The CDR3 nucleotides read TGTGCCAGCTCTTCTGCGGCGGGCGGCTCCTACAATGAGCAGTTCTTC.

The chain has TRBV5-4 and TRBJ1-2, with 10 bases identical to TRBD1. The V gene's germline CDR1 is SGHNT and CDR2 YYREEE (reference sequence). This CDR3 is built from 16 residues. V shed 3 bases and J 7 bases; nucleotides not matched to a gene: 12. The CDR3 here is CASSSGLGQGVGGYTF. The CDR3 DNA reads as TGTGCCAGCAGCTCGGGCTTAGGACAGGGGGTTGGTGGCTACACCTTC.

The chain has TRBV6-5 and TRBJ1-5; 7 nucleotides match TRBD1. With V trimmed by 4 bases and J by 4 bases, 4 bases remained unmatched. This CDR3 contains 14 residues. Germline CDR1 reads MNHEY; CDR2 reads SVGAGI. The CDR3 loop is CASSWRQGNQPQHF. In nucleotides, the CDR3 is TGTGCCAGCAGTTGGCGACAGGGTAATCAGCCCCAGCATTTT.

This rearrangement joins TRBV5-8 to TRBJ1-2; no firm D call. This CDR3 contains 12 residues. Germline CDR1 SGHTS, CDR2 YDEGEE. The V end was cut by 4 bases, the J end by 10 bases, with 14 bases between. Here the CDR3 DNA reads TGTGCCAGCAGCCGGCGGGGTTTCGACTACACCTTC. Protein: CASSRRGFDYTF.

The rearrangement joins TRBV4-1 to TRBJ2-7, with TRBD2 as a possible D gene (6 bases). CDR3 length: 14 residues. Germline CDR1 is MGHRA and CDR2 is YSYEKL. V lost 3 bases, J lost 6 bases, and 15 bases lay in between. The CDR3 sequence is CASSHGTGTGEQYF. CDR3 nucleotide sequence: TGCGCCAGCAGCCACGGGACTGGGACCGGCGAGCAGTACTTC.

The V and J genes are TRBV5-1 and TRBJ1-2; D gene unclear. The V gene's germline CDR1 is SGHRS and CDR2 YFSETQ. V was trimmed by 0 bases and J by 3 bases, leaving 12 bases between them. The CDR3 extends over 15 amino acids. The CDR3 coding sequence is TGCGCCAGCAGCTTGGCCTGGGCCGATGACTATGGCTACACCTTC. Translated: CASSLAWADDYGYTF.

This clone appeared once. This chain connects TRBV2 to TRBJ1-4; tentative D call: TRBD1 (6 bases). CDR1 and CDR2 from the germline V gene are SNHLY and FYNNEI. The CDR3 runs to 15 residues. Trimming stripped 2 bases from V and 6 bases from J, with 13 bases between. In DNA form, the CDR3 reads TGTGCCAGCAGTGAATCGGGACATCCGGATGAAAAACTGTTTTTT. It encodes CASSESGHPDEKLFF. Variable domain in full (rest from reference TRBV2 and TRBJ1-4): EPEVTQTPSHQVTQMGQEVILRCVPISNHLYFYWYRQILGQKVEFLVSFYNNEISEKSEIFDDQFSVERPDGSNFTLKIRSTKLEDSAMYFCASSESGHPDEKLFFGSGTQLSVL.

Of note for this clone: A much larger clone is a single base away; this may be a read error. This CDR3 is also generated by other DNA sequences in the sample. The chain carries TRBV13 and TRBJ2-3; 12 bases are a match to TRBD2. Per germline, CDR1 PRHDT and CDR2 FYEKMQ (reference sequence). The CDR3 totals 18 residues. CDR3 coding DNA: TGTGCCCGCAGCTCAAGGGCTAGCGGGGGGGCCGGGGGAGATACGCAGTATTTT. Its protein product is CARSSRASGGAGGDTQYF. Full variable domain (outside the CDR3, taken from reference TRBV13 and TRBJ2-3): AAGVIQSPRHLIKEKRETATLKCYPIPRHDTVYWYQQGPGQDPQFLISFYEKMQSDKGSIPDRFSAQQFSDYHSELNMSSLELGDSALYFCARSSRASGGAGGDTQYFGPGTRLTVL.

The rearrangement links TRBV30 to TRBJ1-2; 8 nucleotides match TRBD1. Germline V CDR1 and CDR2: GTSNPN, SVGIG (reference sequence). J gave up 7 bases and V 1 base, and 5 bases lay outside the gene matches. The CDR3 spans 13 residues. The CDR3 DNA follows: TGTGCCTGGAGTGGGGACAGGAGAGGTGGCTACACCTTC. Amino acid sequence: CAWSGDRRGGYTF.

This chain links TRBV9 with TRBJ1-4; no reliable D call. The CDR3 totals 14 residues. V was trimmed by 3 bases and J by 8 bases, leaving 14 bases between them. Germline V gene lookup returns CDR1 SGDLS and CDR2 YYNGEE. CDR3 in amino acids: CASSAGSMGEKLFF. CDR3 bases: TGTGCCAGCAGCGCCGGGAGTATGGGCGAAAAACTGTTTTTT.

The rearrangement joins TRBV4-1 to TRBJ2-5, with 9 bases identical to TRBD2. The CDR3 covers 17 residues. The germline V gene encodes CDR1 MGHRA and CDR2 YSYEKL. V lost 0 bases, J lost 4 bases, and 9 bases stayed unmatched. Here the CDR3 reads CASSQDFGAGGPETQYF. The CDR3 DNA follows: TGCGCCAGCAGCCAAGATTTCGGCGCGGGGGGGCCAGAGACCCAGTACTTC.

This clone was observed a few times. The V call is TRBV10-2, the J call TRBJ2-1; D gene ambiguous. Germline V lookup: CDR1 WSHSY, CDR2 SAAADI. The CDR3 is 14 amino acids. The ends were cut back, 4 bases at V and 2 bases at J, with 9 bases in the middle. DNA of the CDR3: TGCGCCAGCAGTGTCAGGCAAACCTACAATGAGCAGTTCTTC. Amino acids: CASSVRQTYNEQFF.